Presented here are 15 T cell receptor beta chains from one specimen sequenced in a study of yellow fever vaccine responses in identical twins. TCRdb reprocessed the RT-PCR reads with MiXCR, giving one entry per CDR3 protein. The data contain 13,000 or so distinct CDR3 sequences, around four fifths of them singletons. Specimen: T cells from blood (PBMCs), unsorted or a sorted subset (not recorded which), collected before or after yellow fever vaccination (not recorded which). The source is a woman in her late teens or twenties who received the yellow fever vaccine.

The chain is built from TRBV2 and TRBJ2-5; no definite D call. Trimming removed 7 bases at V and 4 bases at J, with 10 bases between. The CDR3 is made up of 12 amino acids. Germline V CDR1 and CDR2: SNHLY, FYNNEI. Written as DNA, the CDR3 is TGTGCCAGCAATGGGGTGTCAGAGACCCAGTACTTC. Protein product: CASNGVSETQYF.

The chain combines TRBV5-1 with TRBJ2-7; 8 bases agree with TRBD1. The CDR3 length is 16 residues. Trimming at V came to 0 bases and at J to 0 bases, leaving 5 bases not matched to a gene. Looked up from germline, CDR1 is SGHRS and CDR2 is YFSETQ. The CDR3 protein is CASSLVQGASSYEQYF. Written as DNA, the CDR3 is TGCGCCAGCAGCTTGGTTCAGGGGGCTTCCTCCTACGAGCAGTACTTC.

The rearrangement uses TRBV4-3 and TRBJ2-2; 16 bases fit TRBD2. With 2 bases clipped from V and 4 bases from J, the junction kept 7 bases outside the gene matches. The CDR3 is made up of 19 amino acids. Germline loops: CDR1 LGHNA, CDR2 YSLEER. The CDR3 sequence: CASSQPGLAGGSVTGELFF. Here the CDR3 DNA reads TGCGCCAGCAGCCAACCGGGACTAGCGGGAGGGTCGGTCACCGGGGAGCTGTTTTTT.

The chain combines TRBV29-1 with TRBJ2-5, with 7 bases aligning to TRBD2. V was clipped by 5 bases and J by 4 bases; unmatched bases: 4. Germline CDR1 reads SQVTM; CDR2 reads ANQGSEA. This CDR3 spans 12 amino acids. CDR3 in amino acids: CSVWGGGETQYF. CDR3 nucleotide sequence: TGCAGCGTTTGGGGCGGGGGAGAGACCCAGTACTTC.

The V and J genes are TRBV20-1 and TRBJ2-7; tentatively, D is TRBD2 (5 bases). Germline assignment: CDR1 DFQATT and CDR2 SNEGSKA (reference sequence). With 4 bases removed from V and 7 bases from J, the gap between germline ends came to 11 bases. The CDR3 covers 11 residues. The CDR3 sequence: CSANPQREQYF. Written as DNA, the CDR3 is TGCAGTGCTAACCCTCAGCGGGAGCAGTACTTC.

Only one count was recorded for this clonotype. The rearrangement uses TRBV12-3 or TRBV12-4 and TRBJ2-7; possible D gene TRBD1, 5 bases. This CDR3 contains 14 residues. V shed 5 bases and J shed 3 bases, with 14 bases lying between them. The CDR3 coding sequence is TGTGCCAGCAGTCCTCAAGACAGCTACTACGAGCAGTACTTC. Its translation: CASSPQDSYYEQYF.

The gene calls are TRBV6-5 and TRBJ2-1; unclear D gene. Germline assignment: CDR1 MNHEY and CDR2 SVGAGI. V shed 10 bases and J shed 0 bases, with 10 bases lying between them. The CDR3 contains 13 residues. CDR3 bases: TGTGCCACCTACAGTTACTCCTACAATGAGCAGTTCTTC. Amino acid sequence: CATYSYSYNEQFF.

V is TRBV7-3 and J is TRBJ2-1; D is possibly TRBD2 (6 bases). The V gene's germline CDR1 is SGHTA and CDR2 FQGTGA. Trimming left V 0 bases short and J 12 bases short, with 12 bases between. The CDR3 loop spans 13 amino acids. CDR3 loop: CASSLTPVGRQFF. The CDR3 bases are TGTGCCAGCAGCTTAACGCCAGTCGGGAGGCAGTTCTTC.

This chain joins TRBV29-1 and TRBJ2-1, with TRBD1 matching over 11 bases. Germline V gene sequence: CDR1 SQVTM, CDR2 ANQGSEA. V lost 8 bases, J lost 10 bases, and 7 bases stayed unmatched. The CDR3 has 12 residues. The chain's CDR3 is CSLRTGGSEQFF. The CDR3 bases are TGCAGCCTCAGGACAGGGGGCTCAGAGCAGTTCTTC.

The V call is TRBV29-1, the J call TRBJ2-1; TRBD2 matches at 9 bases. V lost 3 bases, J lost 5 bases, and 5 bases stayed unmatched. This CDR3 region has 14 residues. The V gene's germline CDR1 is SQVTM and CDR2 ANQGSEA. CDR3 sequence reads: CSVESGRKHNEQFF. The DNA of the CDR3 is TGCAGCGTTGAGAGCGGGAGGAAACACAATGAGCAGTTCTTC.

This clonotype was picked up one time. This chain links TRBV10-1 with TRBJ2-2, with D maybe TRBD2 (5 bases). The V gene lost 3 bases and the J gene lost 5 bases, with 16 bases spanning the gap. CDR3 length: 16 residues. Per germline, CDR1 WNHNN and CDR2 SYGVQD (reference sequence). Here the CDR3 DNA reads TGCGCCAGCAGTGACAGAGCGGCCCCGAGAACCGGGGAGCTGTTTTTT. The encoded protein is CASSDRAAPRTGELFF.

In DNA form, the CDR3 reads TGCGCCAGCAGCTTGATGACAGGGGGCAGAACCGGGGAGCTGTTTTTT. Its translation: CASSLMTGGRTGELFF. The gene calls are TRBV5-1 and TRBJ2-2, with 10 bases matching TRBD1. The V gene end was trimmed by 1 base and the J gene end by 5 bases; junction bases not matched to a gene: 5. The CDR3 length is 16 residues. The germline gives CDR1 SGHRS, CDR2 YFSETQ. Variable domain in full (rest from reference TRBV5-1 and TRBJ2-2): KAGVTQTPRYLIKTRGQQVTLSCSPISGHRSVSWYQQTPGQGLQFLFEYFSETQRNKGNFPGRFSGRQFSNSRSEMNVSTLELGDSALYLCASSLMTGGRTGELFFGEGSRLTVL.

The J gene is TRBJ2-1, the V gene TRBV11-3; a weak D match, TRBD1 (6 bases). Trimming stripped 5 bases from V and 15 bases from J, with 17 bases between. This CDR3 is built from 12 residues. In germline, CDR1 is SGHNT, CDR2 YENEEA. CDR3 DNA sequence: TGTGCCAGCAGCCTCTATAGGGGGTTTCTGTTCTTC. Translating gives CASSLYRGFLFF.

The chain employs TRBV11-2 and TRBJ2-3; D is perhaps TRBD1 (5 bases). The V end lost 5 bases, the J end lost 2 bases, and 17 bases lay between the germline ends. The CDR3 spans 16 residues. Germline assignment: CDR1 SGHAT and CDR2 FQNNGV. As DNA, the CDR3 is TGTGCCAGCAGCCTGGGGCTTGAGCGAACCACAGATACGCAGTATTTT. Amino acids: CASSLGLERTTDTQYF.

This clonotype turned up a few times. The CDR3 coding sequence is TGCAGCGTTGAAGAAGTAGTGGGAGATACGCAGTATTTT. Encoded protein: CSVEEVVGDTQYF. The chain uses TRBV29-1 and TRBJ2-3; D gene ambiguous. The CDR3 extends over 13 amino acids. With 0 bases removed from V and 5 bases from J, the gap between germline ends came to 9 bases. CDR1 and CDR2 (germline): SQVTM, ANQGSEA.